This T cell receptor beta chain was found in a study of blood T cell repertoires in COVID-19. Background on the study: The United States, Italy and Spain were the sources of the acute and convalescent COVID-19 samples. In each case, the material was cDNA or gDNA derived from T cells, B-cell-depleted T cells, or PBMCs.

Original processing notes: Quantification of nucleated cells was approximated via reference gene primer amplification. Assay: immunoSEQ multiplex PCR; the TCRdb copy retains only in-frame clones and omits some. The V and J calls and clone size come from that table; D and trimming were worked out from the DNA. The table has more than 85,000 clones, less than 85% seen once. This CDR3 comprises 17 residues. V was pared by 6 bases and J by 0 bases, with 18 bases between. Germline CDR1 reads LNHDA; CDR2 reads SQIVND (reference sequence). This rearrangement joins TRBV19 to TRBJ1-3; weak D call: TRBD1 (5 bases). Sequencing was done on a sample of peripheral blood. This sequence was found in a woman of 80 years or more with acute or convalescent COVID-19. CDR3 residues: CASRTLQAKDSGNTIYF. In DNA, the CDR3 is TGTGCCAGTAGAACTTTACAGGCCAAGGACTCTGGAAACACCATATATTTT.